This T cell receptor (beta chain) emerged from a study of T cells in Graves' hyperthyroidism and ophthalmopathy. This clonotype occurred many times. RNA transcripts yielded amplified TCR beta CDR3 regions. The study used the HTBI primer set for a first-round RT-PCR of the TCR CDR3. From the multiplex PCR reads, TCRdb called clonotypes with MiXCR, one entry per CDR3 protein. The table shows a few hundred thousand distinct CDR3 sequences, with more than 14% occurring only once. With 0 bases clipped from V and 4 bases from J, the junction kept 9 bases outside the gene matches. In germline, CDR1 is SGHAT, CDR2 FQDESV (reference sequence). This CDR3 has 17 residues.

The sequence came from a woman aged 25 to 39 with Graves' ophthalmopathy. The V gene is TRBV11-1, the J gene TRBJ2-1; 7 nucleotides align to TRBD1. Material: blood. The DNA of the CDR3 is TGTGCCAGCAGCTTAGCCCAGGGACAGCCACTTTACAATGAGCAGTTCTTC. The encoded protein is CASSLAQGQPLYNEQFF.